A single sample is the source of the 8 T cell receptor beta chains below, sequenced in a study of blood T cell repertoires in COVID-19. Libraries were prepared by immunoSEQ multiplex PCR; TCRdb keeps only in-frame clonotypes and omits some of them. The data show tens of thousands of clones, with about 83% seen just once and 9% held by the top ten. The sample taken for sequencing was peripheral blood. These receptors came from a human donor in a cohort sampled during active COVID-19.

The CDR3 region has the DNA TGTGCCAGCAGCCGGGACAGGGGGCAGGGCACCGGGGAGCTGTTTTTT. Translating it yields CASSRDRGQGTGELFF. The chain links TRBV5-6 to TRBJ2-2; 12 bases line up with TRBD1. V shed 4 bases and J 4 bases; nucleotides not matched to a gene: 5. Germline lookup yields CDR1 SGHDT and CDR2 YYEEEE. This CDR3 contains 16 residues.

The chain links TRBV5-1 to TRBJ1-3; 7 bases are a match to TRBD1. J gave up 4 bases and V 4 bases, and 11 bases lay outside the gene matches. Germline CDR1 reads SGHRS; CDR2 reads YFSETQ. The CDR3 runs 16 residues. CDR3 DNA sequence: TGCGCCAGCAGCCTCTCACAGGGGACGGCGGGAAACACCATATATTTT. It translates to CASSLSQGTAGNTIYF.

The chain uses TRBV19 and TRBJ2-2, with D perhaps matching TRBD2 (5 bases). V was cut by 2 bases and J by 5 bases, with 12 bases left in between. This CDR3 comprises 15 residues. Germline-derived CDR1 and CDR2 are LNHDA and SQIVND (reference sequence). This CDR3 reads CASSISGTQTGELFF. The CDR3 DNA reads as TGTGCCAGTAGTATATCGGGAACCCAAACCGGGGAGCTGTTTTTT.

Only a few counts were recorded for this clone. The CDR3 is CASSPSRAGAEETQYF. DNA for the CDR3: TGTGCCAGCAGCCCCTCCAGGGCGGGAGCTGAAGAGACCCAGTACTTC. The chain is built from TRBV11-3 and TRBJ2-5, with TRBD2 matching over 7 bases. The germline V gene has CDR1 SGHNT and CDR2 YENEEA. V shed 5 bases and J 3 bases; nucleotides not matched to a gene: 12. This CDR3 spans 16 amino acids.

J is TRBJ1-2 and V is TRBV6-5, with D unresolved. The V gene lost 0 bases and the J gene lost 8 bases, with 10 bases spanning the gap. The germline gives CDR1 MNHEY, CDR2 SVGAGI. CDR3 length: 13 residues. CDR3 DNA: TGTGCCAGCAGTTACTCGAACGGGAACGGCTACACCTTC. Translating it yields CASSYSNGNGYTF.

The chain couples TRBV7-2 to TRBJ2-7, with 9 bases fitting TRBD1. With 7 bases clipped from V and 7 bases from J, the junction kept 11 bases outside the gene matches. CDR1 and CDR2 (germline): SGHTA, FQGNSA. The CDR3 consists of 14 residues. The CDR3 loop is CASTGGDRVWEQYF. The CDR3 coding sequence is TGTGCCAGCACTGGGGGGGACAGGGTGTGGGAGCAGTACTTC.

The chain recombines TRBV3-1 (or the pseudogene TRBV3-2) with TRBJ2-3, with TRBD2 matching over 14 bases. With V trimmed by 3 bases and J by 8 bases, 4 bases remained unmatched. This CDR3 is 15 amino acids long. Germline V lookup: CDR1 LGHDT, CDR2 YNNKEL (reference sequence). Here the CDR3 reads CASSQGLAGEGTQYF. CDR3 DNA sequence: TGTGCCAGCAGCCAGGGACTAGCGGGAGAGGGTACGCAGTATTTT.

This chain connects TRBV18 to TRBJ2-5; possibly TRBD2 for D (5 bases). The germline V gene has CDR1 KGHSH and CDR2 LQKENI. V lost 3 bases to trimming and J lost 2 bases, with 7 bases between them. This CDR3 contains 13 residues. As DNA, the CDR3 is TGTGCCAGCTCACCTCCGGGGCAAGAGACCCAGTACTTC. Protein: CASSPPGQETQYF.